This paragraph covers one TCR beta chain sequence. The antigen remains unidentified. This sample was included in a study of long-term antiretroviral therapy in people with HIV. For each donor, at least one pre-ART and at least two post-ART PBMC samples were available. V trimming: 4 bases; J trimming: 2 bases; junction bases outside the gene matches: 12. Germline V gives CDR1 SEHNR, CDR2 FQNEAQ (reference sequence). The CDR3 length is 17 residues. Run at survey level, the immunoSEQ assay was version v3.0. Some clones are missing from TCRdb's copy, which holds only in-frame ones; the method was immunoSEQ multiplex PCR. The data hold roughly 17,000 clones, with under 85% observed a single time. Overall study results and limits: Control repertoires displayed wider CDR3 length ranges than the HIV repertoires. Diversity rose after ART but stayed below transplant donor controls.

This receptor was taken from a woman between 40 and 50 years old with HIV. The chain uses TRBV7-9 and TRBJ2-3; 7 bases map to TRBD2. The material sequenced was unsorted PBMCs, taken 2.3 years after starting antiretroviral therapy. The CDR3 sequence: CASSYLTFGRFTDTQYF. CDR3 bases: TGTGCCAGCAGCTACCTTACCTTCGGGAGGTTCACAGATACGCAGTATTTT.